This T cell receptor (beta chain) derives from a study of control samples from healthy donors and cancer patients. Profiled with immunoSEQ multiplex PCR; TCRdb holds only in-frame clones, not every one. The data hold 65,000 to 90,000 clones, with 89% observed a single time. The germline gives CDR1 GTSNPN, CDR2 SVGIG (reference sequence). V shed 4 bases and J shed 7 bases, with 8 bases lying between them. There are 12 residues in the CDR3. The sequence derives from a woman between 50 and 59 years old with colorectal cancer. The chain links TRBV30 to TRBJ1-6; TRBD1 is a possible D gene (5 bases). Material for sequencing was PBMCs. CDR3 nucleotides: TGTGCCTGGACAGGGATGAATTCACCCCTCCACTTT. Translation: CAWTGMNSPLHF.